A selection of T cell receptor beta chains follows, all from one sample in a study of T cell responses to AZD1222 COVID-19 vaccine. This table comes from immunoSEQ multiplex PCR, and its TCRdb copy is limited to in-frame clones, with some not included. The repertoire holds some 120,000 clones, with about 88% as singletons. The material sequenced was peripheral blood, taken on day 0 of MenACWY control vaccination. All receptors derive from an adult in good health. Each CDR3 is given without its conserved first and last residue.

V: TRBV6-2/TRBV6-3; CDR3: ASSSLSFPAGEQY
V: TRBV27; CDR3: ASSPLTSGSGTGELF
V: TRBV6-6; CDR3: ASEGATNEKLF
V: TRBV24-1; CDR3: ATSDRTEAVPYNEQF
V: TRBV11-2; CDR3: ASSGLAGVEQY
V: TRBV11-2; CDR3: ASSRGTSNTGELF
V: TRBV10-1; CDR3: ASSEKGTAETQY
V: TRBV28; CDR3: ASNRDGRQPQH
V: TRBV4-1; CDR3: ASSGLSGRVVYEQY
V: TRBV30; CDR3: ARLRGQRWAF
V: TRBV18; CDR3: ASSLPSTDTQY
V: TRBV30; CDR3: AWSPHTGLNTEAF
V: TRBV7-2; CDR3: ASSLMRTDHHPQH
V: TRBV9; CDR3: ASSVGPLAEELF
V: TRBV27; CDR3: ASSDRDQPQH
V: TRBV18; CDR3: ASSPGQVLYYGYT
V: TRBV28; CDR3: ASSSGGRADGYT
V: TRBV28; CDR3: ASSRGFATNEKLF